This record looks at one T cell receptor beta chain sequence and its context. The antigen is unknown. The V gene lost 3 bases and the J gene lost 4 bases, with 16 bases spanning the gap. The CDR3 runs 17 residues. CDR1 and CDR2 (germline): MRHNA, SNTAGT. It was autoimmune disease history or systemic immunosuppression that excluded patients. The sampling schedule covered blood at baseline, cycle 4 day 1, and cycle 7 day 1. These data originate in a study of OX40 agonist ivuxolimab in advanced cancers. Study-wide points: Those patients achieving a partial response at 0.1-3.0 mg/kg showed among the lowest clonal expansion.

Measured with immunoSEQ multiplex PCR; TCRdb has only the in-frame clones, and not every one. This sample carries roughly 74,000 clones, about 93% of them seen once, and the ten largest clones take roughly 21%. The specimen was CD4+ or CD8+ T cells sorted from blood, collected in a trial of the OX40 agonist ivuxolimab. The sequence derives from an adult with an advanced solid tumor such as melanoma, head and neck, liver or kidney cancer. The chain carries TRBV6-4 and TRBJ1-6; possible D gene TRBD1, 5 bases. CDR3: CASSDTGSGRYNSPLHF. DNA for the CDR3: TGTGCCAGCAGTGATACGGGGTCAGGGCGATATAATTCACCCCTCCACTTT.